The 11 T cell receptor beta chains presented below share a single source sample, sequenced in a study of blood T cell repertoires in COVID-19. Repertoires were generated with immunoSEQ multiplex PCR, while TCRdb's copy carries only in-frame clones and drops some. The table has some 210,000 clones, about nine tenths seen once. Sequencing was done on a sample of peripheral blood. The receptors were gathered from a woman aged 40 to 50 with acute or convalescent COVID-19.

The chain carries TRBV11-2 and TRBJ1-2; D may be TRBD1 (6 bases). The V end was cut by 1 base, the J end by 1 base, with 13 bases between. The CDR3 is made up of 16 amino acids. Per the germline V gene, CDR1 is SGHAT and CDR2 is FQNNGV. CDR3 sequence (DNA): TGTGCCAGCAGCTTAGGGACAGAAATCCTTAACTATGGCTACACCTTC. Translation: CASSLGTEILNYGYTF.

The V call is TRBV7-8, the J call TRBJ1-5; D unresolved. V was cut by 5 bases and J by 6 bases, with 17 bases left in between. The germline V gene encodes CDR1 SGHVS and CDR2 FQNEAQ. The CDR3 runs 15 residues. CDR3: CASSIGSVRGQPQHF. CDR3 DNA: TGTGCCAGCAGCATAGGGTCCGTGAGAGGTCAGCCCCAGCATTTT.

This sequence joins TRBV29-1 and TRBJ1-1, with a tentative D call TRBD1 (5 bases). CDR3 length: 13 residues. V was trimmed by 2 bases and J by 8 bases, leaving 15 bases between them. Germline CDR1 SQVTM, CDR2 ANQGSEA. This CDR3 reads CSVELRGVQEAFF. CDR3 nucleotides: TGCAGCGTTGAATTGCGGGGCGTCCAAGAAGCTTTCTTT.

The chain is built from TRBV11-2 and TRBJ2-1; TRBD2 matches at 8 bases. Losses at the gene ends were 8 bases for V and 8 bases for J; bases not matched to a gene: 8. This CDR3 has 13 amino acids. Germline V lookup: CDR1 SGHAT, CDR2 FQNNGV. The CDR3 here is CASDGGGPHEQFF. The DNA of the CDR3 is TGTGCCAGCGACGGCGGGGGGCCCCATGAGCAGTTCTTC.

This clone was seen once. This chain links TRBV5-1 with TRBJ1-3, with TRBD1 identical over 8 bases. V was clipped by 3 bases and J by 2 bases; unmatched bases: 10. The CDR3 is 17 amino acids. The germline V gene has CDR1 SGHRS and CDR2 YFSETQ. The CDR3 nucleotides are TGCGCCAGCAGCTCTCACCCCGACAGGGGAGCTGGAAACACCATATATTTT. Amino acids: CASSSHPDRGAGNTIYF.

The chain uses TRBV21-1 and TRBJ2-3; TRBD2 was called by the table and not checked on the DNA. TRBV21-1 is assigned pseudogene status. This CDR3 is 16 amino acids long. Here the CDR3 reads CASSKEEGPTTDTQYF. CDR3 bases: TGTGCCAGCAGCAAAGAGGAGGGACCGACGACAGATACGCAGTATTTT.

The rearrangement links TRBV28 to TRBJ2-5; the D gene is possibly TRBD1 (7 bases). V was cut by 6 bases and J by 8 bases, with 22 bases left in between. The germline gives CDR1 MDHEN, CDR2 SYDVKM. The CDR3 is made up of 15 amino acids. CDR3 bases: TGTGCCAGCAGCCCCGAGGGGGCGGGGCGGGAAACCCAGTACTTC. Its translation: CASSPEGAGRETQYF.

This rearrangement joins TRBV6-4 to TRBJ2-1, with D possibly TRBD1 on 6 matching bases. This CDR3 region has 14 residues. The V gene lost 2 bases and the J gene lost 4 bases, with 9 bases spanning the gap. CDR1 MRHNA and CDR2 SNTAGT come from the germline V gene. CDR3 region: CASSDPQGYNEQFF. In DNA, the CDR3 is TGTGCCAGCAGTGACCCACAGGGTTACAATGAGCAGTTCTTC.

A single count supports this clone. The same CDR3 arises from other DNA sequences in this sample as well. The chain couples TRBV27 to TRBJ1-2, with unresolved D. V was clipped by 6 bases and J by 1 base, with 9 bases between them. This CDR3 is 13 amino acids long. Germline V gene data show CDR1 as MNHEY and CDR2 as SMNVEV (reference sequence). Here the CDR3 reads CASSLGGNYGYTF. The CDR3, as DNA: TGTGCCAGCAGCCTTGGAGGTAACTATGGCTACACCTTC.

The J gene is TRBJ1-5, the V gene TRBV7-2; D ambiguous. The length of the CDR3 is 14 residues. From germline, CDR1 is SGHTA and CDR2 FQGNSA. Trimming took 3 bases from V and 3 from J, leaving 9 bases between them. CDR3 sequence (DNA): TGTGCCAGCAGCTTCGGAGGAAACAATCAGCCCCAGCATTTT. The encoded protein is CASSFGGNNQPQHF.

This chain joins TRBV24-1 and TRBJ2-1, with D possibly matching TRBD1 (6 bases). The V end was cut by 4 bases, the J end by 3 bases, with 15 bases between. The CDR3 covers 16 residues. Germline V gene data show CDR1 as KGHDR and CDR2 as SFDVKD. CDR3: CATSESGTKNYNEQFF. As DNA, the CDR3 is TGTGCCACCAGTGAGTCCGGGACAAAGAACTACAATGAGCAGTTCTTC.